This TCR beta chain was recorded in a study of blood T cell repertoires in COVID-19. Background on the study: Acute and convalescent COVID-19 samples came from the United States, Italy and Spain. In each case, the material was cDNA or gDNA derived from T cells, B-cell-depleted T cells, or PBMCs.

Authors' processing steps: Reference gene primer amplification gave estimated nucleated cell counts. Clones were sequenced by immunoSEQ multiplex PCR, and TCRdb holds only the in-frame ones, with some missing. The DNA gave D and trimming, while V, J and clone size come from that table. Found here are 200,000 to 300,000 clones, roughly 80% of them singletons; the top ten hold 5% to 8%. As to this clone: The missing conserved phenylalanine or tryptophan at the end of this CDR3 makes a read error likely. It is unclear where the CDR3 begins or ends on the DNA, so no DNA is shown, and the CDR3 is as TCRdb lists it.

Per the germline V gene, CDR1 is MDHEN and CDR2 is SYDVKM. Including both end residues, the CDR3 is 13 amino acids long. The clonotype originates from an older woman with active or convalescent COVID-19. The sample comprised peripheral blood. J is TRBJ2-3 and V is TRBV28; TRBD2 reflects the table's D call only, with no check against the DNA. This chain's CDR3 is CASSTPPGGEIGV.